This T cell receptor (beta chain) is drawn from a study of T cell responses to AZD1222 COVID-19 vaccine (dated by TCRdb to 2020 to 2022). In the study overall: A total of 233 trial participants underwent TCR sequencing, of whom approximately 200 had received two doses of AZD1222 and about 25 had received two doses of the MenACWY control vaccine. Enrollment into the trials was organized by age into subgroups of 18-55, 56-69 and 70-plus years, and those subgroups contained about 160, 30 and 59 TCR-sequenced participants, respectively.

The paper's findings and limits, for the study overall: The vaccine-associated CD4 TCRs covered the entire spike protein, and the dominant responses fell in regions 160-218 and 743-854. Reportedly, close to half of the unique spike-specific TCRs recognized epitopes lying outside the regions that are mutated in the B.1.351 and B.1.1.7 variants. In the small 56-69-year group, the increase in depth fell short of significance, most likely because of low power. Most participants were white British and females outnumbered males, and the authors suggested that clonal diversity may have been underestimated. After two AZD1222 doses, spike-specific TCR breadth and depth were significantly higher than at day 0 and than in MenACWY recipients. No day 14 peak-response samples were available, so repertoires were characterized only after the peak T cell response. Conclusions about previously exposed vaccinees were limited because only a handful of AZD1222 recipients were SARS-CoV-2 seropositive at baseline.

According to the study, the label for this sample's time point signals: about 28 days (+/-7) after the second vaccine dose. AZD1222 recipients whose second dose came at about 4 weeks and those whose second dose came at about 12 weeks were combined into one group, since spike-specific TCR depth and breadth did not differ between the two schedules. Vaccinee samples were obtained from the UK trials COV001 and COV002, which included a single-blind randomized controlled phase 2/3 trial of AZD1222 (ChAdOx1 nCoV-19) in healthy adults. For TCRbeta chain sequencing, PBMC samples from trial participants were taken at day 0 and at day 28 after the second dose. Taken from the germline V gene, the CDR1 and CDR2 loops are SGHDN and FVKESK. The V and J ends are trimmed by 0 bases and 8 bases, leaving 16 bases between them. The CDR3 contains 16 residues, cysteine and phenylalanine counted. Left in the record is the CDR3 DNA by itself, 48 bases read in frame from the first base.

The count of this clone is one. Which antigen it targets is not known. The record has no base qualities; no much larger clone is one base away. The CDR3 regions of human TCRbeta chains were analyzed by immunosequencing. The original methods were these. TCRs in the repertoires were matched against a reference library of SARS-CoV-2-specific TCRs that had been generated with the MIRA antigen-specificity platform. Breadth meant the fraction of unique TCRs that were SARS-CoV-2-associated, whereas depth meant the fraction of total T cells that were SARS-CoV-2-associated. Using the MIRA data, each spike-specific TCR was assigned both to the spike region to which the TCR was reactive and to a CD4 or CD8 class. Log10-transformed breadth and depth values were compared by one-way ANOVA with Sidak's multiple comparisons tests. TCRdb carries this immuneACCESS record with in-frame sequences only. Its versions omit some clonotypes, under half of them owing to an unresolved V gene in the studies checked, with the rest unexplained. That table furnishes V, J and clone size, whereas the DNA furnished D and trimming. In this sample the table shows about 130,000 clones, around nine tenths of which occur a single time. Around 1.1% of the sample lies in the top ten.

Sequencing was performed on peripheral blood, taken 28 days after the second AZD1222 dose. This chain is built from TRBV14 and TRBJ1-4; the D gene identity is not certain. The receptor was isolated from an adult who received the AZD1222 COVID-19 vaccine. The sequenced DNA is TGTGCCAGCAGCCAAGAAGGAAAACGAAGGCTCGAAAAACTGTTTTTT. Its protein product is CASSQEGKRRLEKLFF.